This T cell receptor (beta chain) is drawn from a study of Ad26.COV2.S vaccination and SARS-CoV-2 variants. Overall study: Administration of Ad26.COV2.S was intramuscular, either once or twice 56 days apart.

The CDR3 extends over 15 amino acids. Germline CDR1 and CDR2: SGHVS and FQNEAQ. V was clipped by 0 bases and J by 1 base, with 9 bases between them. As for treatment: some 19 received Ad26.COV2.S at low or high dose, single or two shots; several received placebo; per-sample allocation not given. At day 63 after the first vaccine or placebo injection, samples were drawn. TCRdb keeps only in-frame clones here, not all; method: immunoSEQ multiplex PCR. The sample yields around 400,000 clones, 70% to 90% seen once. This material consisted of peripheral blood, taken in a trial of Ad26.COV2.S vaccine versus placebo. The receptor was isolated from a person aged 18-65 years who received the Ad26.COV2.S COVID-19 vaccine or a placebo. The chain is built from TRBV7-8 and TRBJ1-1; D not resolved. DNA of the CDR3: TGTGCCAGCAGCTTAGCGGGCCCGTGGAACACTGAAGCTTTCTTT. Residues: CASSLAGPWNTEAFF. The whole variable domain, remainder taken from reference TRBV7-8 and TRBJ1-1, is GAGVSQSPRYKVAKRGQDVALRCDPISGHVSLFWYQQALGQGPEFLTYFQNEAQLDKSGLPSDRFFAERPEGSVSTLKIQRTQQEDSAVYLCASSLAGPWNTEAFFGQGTRLTVV.